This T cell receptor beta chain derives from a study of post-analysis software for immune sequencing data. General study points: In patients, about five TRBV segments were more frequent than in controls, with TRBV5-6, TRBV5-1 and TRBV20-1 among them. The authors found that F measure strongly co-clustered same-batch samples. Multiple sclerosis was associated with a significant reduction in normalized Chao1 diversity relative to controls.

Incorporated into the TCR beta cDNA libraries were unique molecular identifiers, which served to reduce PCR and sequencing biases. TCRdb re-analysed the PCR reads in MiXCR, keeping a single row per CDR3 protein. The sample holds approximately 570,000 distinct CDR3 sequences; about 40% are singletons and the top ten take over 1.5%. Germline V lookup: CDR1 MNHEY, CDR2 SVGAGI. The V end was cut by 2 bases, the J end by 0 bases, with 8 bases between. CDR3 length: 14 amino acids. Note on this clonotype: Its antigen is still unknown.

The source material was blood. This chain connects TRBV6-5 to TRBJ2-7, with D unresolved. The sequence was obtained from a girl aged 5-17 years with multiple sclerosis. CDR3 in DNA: TGTGCCAGCAGTTACGATATGAACTCCTACGAGCAGTACTTC. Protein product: CASSYDMNSYEQYF.